The 4 T cell receptor beta chains reported below all come from one sample, sequenced in a study of PD-1 blockade in classical Hodgkin lymphoma (dated by TCRdb to about 2020). The method behind the library was the immunoSEQ multiplex PCR assay. Held by TCRdb, this immuneACCESS table contains in-frame sequences only and omits some clones. Under half of the omission traces to an unresolved V gene where checked; the cause of the rest is unknown. Present in this sample are 90,000 to 130,000 clones, 80% to 90% of which were seen just once. The top ten clones comprise 15% to 20% of the sample. In light of the paper, this sample's time point label describes: cycle 2 day 1 (C2D1) of nivolumab. Relapse after autologous stem cell transplantation had occurred in all trial patients, and cohorts A, B and C were distinguished by prior brentuximab vedotin exposure. The material was peripheral blood mononuclear cells (PBMCs), obtained before the second cycle of nivolumab. The receptors were sampled from a human donor with classical Hodgkin lymphoma.

This clone was observed a single time. The CDR3 nucleotides read TGTGCCAGCAGTTTGACCCCCCTGAACACTGAAGCTTTCTTT. Translation: CASSLTPLNTEAFF. This chain uses TRBV27 with TRBJ1-1; D uncertain. V was trimmed by 3 bases and J by 0 bases, leaving 8 bases between them. The CDR3 has 14 amino acids. CDR1 MNHEY and CDR2 SMNVEV come from the germline V gene (reference sequence).

The chain has TRBV14 and TRBJ2-1; D gene uncertain. The germline V and J ends were trimmed by 3 bases and 7 bases, with 19 bases remaining between them. Germline V gene lookup returns CDR1 SGHDN and CDR2 FVKESK. CDR3 length equals 16 residues. The CDR3, as DNA: TGTGCCAGCAGCCATCTGCGGTTTGGCTATTCGAATGAGCAGTTCTTC. Encoded protein: CASSHLRFGYSNEQFF.

The sample holds a few counts of this clone. The same CDR3 can be traced to other DNA sequences in this sample. This chain connects TRBV29-1 to TRBJ2-1, with TRBD2 identical over 7 bases. The CDR3 is made up of 13 amino acids. With V trimmed by 7 bases and J by 0 bases, 3 bases remained unmatched. Germline CDR1 is SQVTM and CDR2 is ANQGSEA. The CDR3 region is CSGGGDSYNEQFF. The DNA of the CDR3 is TGCAGCGGTGGGGGGGACTCCTACAATGAGCAGTTCTTC.

The chain links TRBV7-6 to TRBJ1-4; TRBD1 is a possible D gene (6 bases). V was cut by 4 bases and J by 8 bases, with 17 bases left in between. Germline V CDR1 and CDR2: SGHVS, FNYEAQ. The CDR3 runs to 15 residues. The CDR3 here is CASSSNRAKGEKLFF. The CDR3 coding sequence is TGTGCCAGCAGCTCGAACAGGGCCAAAGGAGAAAAACTGTTTTTT.